The 9 T cell receptor beta chains below all came from one sample that was sequenced in a study of shared clonotypes between healthy human individuals (dated by TCRdb to 2020 to 2022). The library was made by the immunoSEQ multiplex PCR assay. Here the immuneACCESS table is served through TCRdb, limited to in-frame sequences with V and J called. Missing clones are a known gap in these copies; in checked studies unresolved V genes cover under half, and the rest lacks a known reason. The sample contains 1,400,000 or so clones, 98% of them found a single time. The ten largest clones take up 0.36% of the sample. Specimen: naive CD4+ T cells sorted from blood. The meaning of the sample's cell subset or site label: CD45RA+ positively selected. The source of these receptors is a man in his thirties or forties in good health.

The chain is built from TRBV12-5 and TRBJ2-1; TRBD2 matches 14 bases. The CDR3 runs 14 residues. V shed 6 bases, J shed 10 bases, and the junction held 5 bases outside the gene matches. CDR1 and CDR2 (germline): LGHNT, FRNRAP. In nucleotides, the CDR3 is TGTGCTAGTGGGACCGGGACTAGCGGGGGAGAGCAGTTCTTC. Amino acids: CASGTGTSGGEQFF.

The rearrangement uses TRBV16 and TRBJ2-5; D is unresolved. The CDR3 has 12 amino acids. CDR1 and CDR2 from the germline V gene are KGHSY and FQNENV. V lost 0 bases and J 7 bases, leaving 6 bases between the germline ends. CDR3 sequence reads: CASSQSSGTQYF. The CDR3 region has the DNA TGTGCCAGCAGCCAATCCTCGGGGACCCAGTACTTC.

The table lists this clone with a few counts. Within the sample, other DNA sequences also encode this same CDR3. CDR3 amino acids: CSARKETQYF. The CDR3 DNA reads TGCAGTGCTAGGAAAGAGACCCAGTACTTC. This rearrangement joins TRBV20-1 to TRBJ2-5; D gene unclear. In germline, CDR1 is DFQATT, CDR2 SNEGSKA (reference sequence). V was cut by 3 bases and J by 3 bases, with 2 bases left in between. This CDR3 contains 10 residues.

This rearrangement joins TRBV7-2 to TRBJ2-7, with 12 positions matching TRBD2. The germline V gene has CDR1 SGHTA and CDR2 FQGNSA. CDR3 size: 15 residues. The ends lost 2 bases at V and 3 bases at J; junction bases unmatched: 2. The CDR3 DNA reads as TGTGCCAGCAGCTTATGGACTAGCGGGATCTACGAGCAGTACTTC. Translating it yields CASSLWTSGIYEQYF.

The chain is built from TRBV27 and TRBJ2-5; 9 nucleotides match TRBD1. The germline V gene encodes CDR1 MNHEY and CDR2 SMNVEV (reference sequence). The CDR3 sequence is 16 residues long. The V and J ends lost 8 bases and 3 bases, in that order; junction bases with no gene match: 13. CDR3 nucleotide sequence: TGTGCCAGCCAATCCCGGACAGGGGAGTTCAAAGAGACCCAGTACTTC. Translating gives CASQSRTGEFKETQYF.

The chain links TRBV15 to TRBJ1-2; D not certain. The germline V and J ends were trimmed by 0 bases and 8 bases, with 22 bases remaining between them. This CDR3 spans 17 amino acids. From germline, CDR1 is LNHNV and CDR2 YYDKDF (reference sequence). The CDR3 DNA is TGTGCCACCAGCAGAGAAGGGAGACCGGAACCTGTGCGGGGCTACACCTTC. This gives the protein CATSREGRPEPVRGYTF.

The chain has TRBV27 and TRBJ1-5; no definite D call. CDR1 MNHEY and CDR2 SMNVEV come from the germline V gene (reference sequence). The CDR3 spans 18 residues. The germline V and J ends were trimmed by 0 bases and 7 bases, with 22 bases remaining between them. The CDR3: CASSLSSPSWRVRQPQHF. The CDR3 DNA reads as TGTGCCAGCAGTTTATCGAGTCCCTCATGGAGGGTTAGGCAGCCCCAGCATTTT.

The chain joins TRBV9 to TRBJ1-1; 9 nucleotides line up with TRBD1. This CDR3 spans 17 amino acids. Unmatched junction bases numbered 14, after V lost 4 bases and J lost 4 bases. CDR1 SGDLS and CDR2 YYNGEE come from the germline V gene. CDR3 in DNA: TGTGCCAGCAGCTTAGGGGGACAGGGATCCACAGTCACTGAAGCTTTCTTT. Translated, it gives CASSLGGQGSTVTEAFF.

This chain joins TRBV11-2 and TRBJ2-1, with a weak D call TRBD2 (7 bases). Trimming took off 0 bases at V and 7 bases at J, with 16 bases between the two ends. The germline V gene has CDR1 SGHAT and CDR2 FQNNGV. There are 16 residues in the CDR3. CDR3 sequence: CASSLDLGGRENEQFF. DNA for the CDR3: TGTGCCAGCAGCTTAGATCTCGGGGGGCGGGAAAATGAGCAGTTCTTC.